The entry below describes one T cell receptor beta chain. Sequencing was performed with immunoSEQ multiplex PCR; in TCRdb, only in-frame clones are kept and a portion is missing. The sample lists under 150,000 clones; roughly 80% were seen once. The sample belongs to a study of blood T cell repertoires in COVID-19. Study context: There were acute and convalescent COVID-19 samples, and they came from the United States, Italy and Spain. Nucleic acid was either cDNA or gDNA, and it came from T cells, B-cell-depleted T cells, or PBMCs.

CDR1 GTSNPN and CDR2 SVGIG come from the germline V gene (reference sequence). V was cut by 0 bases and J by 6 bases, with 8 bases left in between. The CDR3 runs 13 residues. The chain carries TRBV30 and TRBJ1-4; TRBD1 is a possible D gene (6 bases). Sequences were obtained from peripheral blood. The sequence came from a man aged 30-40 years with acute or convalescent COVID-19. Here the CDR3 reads CAWSVPGDEKLFF. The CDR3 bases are TGTGCCTGGAGTGTCCCAGGGGATGAAAAACTGTTTTTT. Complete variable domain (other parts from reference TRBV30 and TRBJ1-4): SQTIHQWPATLVQPVGSPLSLECTVEGTSNPNLYWYRQAAGRGLQLLFYSVGIGQISSEVPQNLSASRPQDRQFILSSKKLLLSDSGFYLCAWSVPGDEKLFFGSGTQLSVL.